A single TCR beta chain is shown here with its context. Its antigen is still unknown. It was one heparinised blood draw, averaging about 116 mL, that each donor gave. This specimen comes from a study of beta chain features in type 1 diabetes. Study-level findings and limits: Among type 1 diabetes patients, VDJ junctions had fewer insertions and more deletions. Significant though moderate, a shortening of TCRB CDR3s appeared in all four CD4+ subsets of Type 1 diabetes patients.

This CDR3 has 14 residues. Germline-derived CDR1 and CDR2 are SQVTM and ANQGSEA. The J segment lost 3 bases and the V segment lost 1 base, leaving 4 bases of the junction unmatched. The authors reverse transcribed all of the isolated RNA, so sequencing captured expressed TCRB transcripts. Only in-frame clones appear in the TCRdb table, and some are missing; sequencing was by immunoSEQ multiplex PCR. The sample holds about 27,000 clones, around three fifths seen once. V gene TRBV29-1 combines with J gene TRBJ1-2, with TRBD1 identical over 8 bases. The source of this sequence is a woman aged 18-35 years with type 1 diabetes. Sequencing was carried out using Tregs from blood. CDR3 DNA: TGCAGCGTTGAAGGGAGCAGGGGGCACTATGGCTACACCTTC. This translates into CSVEGSRGHYGYTF.